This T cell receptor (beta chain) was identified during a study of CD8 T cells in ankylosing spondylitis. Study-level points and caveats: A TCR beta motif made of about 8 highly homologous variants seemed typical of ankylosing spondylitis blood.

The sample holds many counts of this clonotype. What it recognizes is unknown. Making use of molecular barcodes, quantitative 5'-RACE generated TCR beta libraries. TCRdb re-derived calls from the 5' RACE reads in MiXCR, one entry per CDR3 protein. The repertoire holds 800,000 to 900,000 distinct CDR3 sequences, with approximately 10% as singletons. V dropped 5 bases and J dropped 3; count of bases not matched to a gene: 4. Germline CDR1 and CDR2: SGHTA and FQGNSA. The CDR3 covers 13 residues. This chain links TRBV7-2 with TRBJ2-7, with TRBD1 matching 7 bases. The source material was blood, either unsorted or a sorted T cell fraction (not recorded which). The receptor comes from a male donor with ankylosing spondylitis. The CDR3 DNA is TGTGCCAGCAGCCGCAGGGACAGCTACGAGCAGTACTTC. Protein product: CASSRRDSYEQYF. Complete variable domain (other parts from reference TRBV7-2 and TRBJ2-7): GAGVSQSPSNKVTEKGKDVELRCDPISGHTALYWYRQSLGQGLEFLIYFQGNSAPDKSGLPSDRFSAERTGGSVSTLTIQRTQQEDSAVYLCASSRRDSYEQYFGPGTRLTVT.